This TCR beta chain was captured in a study of T cell changes during pregnancy in multiple sclerosis. Generated by immunoSEQ multiplex PCR, the TCRdb table keeps only in-frame clones and is missing some. The table has tens of thousands of clones, roughly nine tenths seen once. CDR3 length: 14 residues. Trimming shortened V by 5 bases and J by 5 bases, and 16 bases separated the two germline ends. Germline CDR1 SGHNT, CDR2 YENEEA. Here the sequenced sample was CD4+ T cells from peripheral blood mononuclear cells, taken in the first trimester of pregnancy. The TCR originated in a female donor in good health, enrolled as a control in a pregnancy study. V gene TRBV11-3 combines with J gene TRBJ2-7, with D possibly TRBD1 on 6 matching bases. The CDR3 DNA sequence: TGTGCCAGCAGCGTTGGGGGCAGGGGCGACGAGCAGTACTTC. It yields the protein CASSVGGRGDEQYF. The full variable domain, completed using reference TRBV11-3 and TRBJ2-7, is EAGVVQSPRYKIIEKKQPVAFWCNPISGHNTLYWYLQNLGQGPELLIRYENEEAVDDSQLPKDRFSAERLKGVDSTLKIQPAELGDSAVYLCASSVGGRGDEQYFGPGTRLTVT.